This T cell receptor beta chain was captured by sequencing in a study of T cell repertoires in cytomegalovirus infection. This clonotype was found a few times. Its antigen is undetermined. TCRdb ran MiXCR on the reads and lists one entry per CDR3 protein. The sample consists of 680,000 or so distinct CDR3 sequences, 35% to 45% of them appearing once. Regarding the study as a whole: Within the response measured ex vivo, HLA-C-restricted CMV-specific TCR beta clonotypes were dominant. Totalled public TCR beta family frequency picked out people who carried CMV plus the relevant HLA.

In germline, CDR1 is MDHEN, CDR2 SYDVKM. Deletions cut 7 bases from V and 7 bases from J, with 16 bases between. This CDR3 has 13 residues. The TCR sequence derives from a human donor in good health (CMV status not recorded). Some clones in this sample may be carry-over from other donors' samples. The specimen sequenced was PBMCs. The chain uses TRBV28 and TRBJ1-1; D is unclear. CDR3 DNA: TGTGCCAGCACCAACTACAACCTCCTTGAAGCTTTCTTT. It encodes CASTNYNLLEAFF.